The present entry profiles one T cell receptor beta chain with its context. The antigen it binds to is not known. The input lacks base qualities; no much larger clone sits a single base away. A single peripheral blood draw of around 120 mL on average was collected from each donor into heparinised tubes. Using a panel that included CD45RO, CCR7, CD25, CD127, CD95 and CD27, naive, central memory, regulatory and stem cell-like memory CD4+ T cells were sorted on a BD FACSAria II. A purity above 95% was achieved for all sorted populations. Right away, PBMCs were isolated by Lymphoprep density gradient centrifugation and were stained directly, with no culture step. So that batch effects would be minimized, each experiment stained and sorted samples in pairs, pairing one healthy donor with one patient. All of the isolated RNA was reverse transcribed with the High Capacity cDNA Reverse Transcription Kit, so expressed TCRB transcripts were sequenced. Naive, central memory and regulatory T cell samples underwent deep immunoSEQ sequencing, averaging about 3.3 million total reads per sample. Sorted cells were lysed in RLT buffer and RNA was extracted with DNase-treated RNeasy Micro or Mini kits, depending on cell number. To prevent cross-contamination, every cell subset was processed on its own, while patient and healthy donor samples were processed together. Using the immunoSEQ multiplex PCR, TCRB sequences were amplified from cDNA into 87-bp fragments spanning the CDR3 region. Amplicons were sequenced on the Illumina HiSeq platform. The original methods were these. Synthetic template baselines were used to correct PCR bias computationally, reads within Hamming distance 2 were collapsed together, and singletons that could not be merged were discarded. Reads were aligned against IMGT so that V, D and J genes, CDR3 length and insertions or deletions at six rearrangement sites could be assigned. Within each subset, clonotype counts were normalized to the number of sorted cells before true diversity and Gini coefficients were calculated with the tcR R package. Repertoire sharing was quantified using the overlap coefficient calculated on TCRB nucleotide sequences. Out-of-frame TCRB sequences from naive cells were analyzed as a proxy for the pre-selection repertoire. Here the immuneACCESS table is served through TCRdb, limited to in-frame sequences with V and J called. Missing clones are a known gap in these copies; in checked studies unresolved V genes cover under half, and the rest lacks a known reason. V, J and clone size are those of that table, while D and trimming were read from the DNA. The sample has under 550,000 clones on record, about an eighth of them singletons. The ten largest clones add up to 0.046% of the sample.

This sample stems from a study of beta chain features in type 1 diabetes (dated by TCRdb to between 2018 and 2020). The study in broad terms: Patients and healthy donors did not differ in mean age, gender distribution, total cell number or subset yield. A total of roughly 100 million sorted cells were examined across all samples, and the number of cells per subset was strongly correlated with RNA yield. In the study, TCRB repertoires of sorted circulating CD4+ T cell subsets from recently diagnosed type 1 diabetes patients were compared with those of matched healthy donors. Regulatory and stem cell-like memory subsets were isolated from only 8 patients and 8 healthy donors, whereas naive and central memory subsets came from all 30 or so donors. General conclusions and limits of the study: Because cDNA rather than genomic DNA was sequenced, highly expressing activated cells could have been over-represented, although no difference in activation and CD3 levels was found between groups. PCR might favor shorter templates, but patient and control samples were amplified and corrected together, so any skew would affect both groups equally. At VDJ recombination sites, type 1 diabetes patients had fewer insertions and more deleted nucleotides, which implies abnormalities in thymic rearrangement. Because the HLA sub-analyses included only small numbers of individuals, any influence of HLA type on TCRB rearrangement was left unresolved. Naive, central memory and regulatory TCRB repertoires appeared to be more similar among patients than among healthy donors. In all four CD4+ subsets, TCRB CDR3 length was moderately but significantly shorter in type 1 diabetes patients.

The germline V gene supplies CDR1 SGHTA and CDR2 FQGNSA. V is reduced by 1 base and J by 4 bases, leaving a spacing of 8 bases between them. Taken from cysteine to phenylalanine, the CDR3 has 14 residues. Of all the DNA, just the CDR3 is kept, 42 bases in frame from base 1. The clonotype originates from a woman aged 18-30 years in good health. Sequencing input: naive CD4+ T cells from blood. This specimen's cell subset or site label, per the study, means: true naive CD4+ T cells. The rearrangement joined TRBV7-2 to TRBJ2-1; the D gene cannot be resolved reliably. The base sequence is TGTGCCAGCAGCTTAGACCCGGTATACAATGAGCAGTTCTTC. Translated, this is CASSLDPVYNEQFF.